One sample yielded the 9 T cell receptor beta chains listed below, sequenced in a study of T cell responses to AZD1222 COVID-19 vaccine. Libraries were prepared by immunoSEQ multiplex PCR; TCRdb keeps only in-frame clonotypes and omits some of them. The data hold roughly 55,000 clones, with approximately 88% observed a single time. Source: peripheral blood, taken on day 0 of AZD1222 vaccination. The source is an adult in good health.

V usage is TRBV27 and J usage is TRBJ1-2; D possibly corresponds to TRBD1 (5 bases). Trimming removed 6 bases from V and 4 bases from J, with 12 bases in between. Germline assignment: CDR1 MNHEY and CDR2 SMNVEV (reference sequence). This CDR3 region has 13 residues. DNA of the CDR3: TGTGCCAGCAGCCCCCAGGGAGGCTATGGCTACACCTTC. It specifies CASSPQGGYGYTF.

The chain has TRBV28 and TRBJ1-6, with D possibly matching TRBD1 (6 bases). This CDR3 is built from 15 residues. V was cut by 5 bases and J by 5 bases, with 13 bases left in between. Germline loops: CDR1 MDHEN, CDR2 SYDVKM. CDR3 coding DNA: TGTGCCAGCAGTGGGGCGACAGGAGATAATTCACCCCTCCACTTT. Translation gives CASSGATGDNSPLHF.

The V gene is TRBV27, the J gene TRBJ2-5; 10 bases are shared with TRBD2. The length of the CDR3 is 15 residues. V shed 8 bases and J 2 bases; nucleotides not matched to a gene: 8. Germline V gene data show CDR1 as MNHEY and CDR2 as SMNVEV (reference sequence). Here the CDR3 DNA reads TGTGCCAGCCGCCTAGCGGGAGTGGGTCAAGAGACCCAGTACTTC. Translating it yields CASRLAGVGQETQYF.

In its sample, this clone was seen once. CDR3 sequence reads: CATGQGSTGELFF. Written as DNA, the CDR3 is TGTGCCACCGGGCAGGGATCCACCGGGGAGCTGTTTTTT. This chain joins TRBV24-1 and TRBJ2-2; a possible D gene is TRBD1 (5 bases). The CDR3 spans 13 residues. V was pared by 9 bases and J by 4 bases, with 11 bases between. Germline CDR1 KGHDR, CDR2 SFDVKD.

This chain links TRBV19 with TRBJ2-6; TRBD1 is a possible D gene (5 bases). CDR3 length: 18 amino acids. Trimming stripped 6 bases from V and 0 bases from J, with 18 bases between. The germline CDR1 and CDR2 sequences are LNHDA and SQIVND (reference sequence). The CDR3 protein is CASSHSQGIGSGANVLTF. The DNA for the CDR3 is TGTGCCAGTAGCCATAGCCAGGGAATAGGCTCTGGGGCCAACGTCCTGACTTTC.

This chain connects TRBV5-1 to TRBJ2-2; 9 bases are shared with TRBD2. V shed 3 bases and J 2 bases; nucleotides not matched to a gene: 5. CDR3 length: 16 amino acids. Germline V gene sequence: CDR1 SGHRS, CDR2 YFSETQ. The chain's CDR3 is CASSSLTSGNTGELFF. DNA for the CDR3: TGCGCCAGCAGCTCGTTGACTAGCGGAAACACCGGGGAGCTGTTTTTT.

This chain uses TRBV6-5 with TRBJ1-2; D perhaps matches TRBD1 (6 bases). The CDR3 spans 14 residues. The germline gives CDR1 MNHEY, CDR2 SVGAGI. V was cut by 6 bases and J by 0 bases, with 11 bases left in between. CDR3 DNA sequence: TGTGCCAGCAGCCGACAGGCGTCTAACTATGGCTACACCTTC. It translates to CASSRQASNYGYTF.

J is TRBJ1-3 and V is TRBV6-5; D might be TRBD1 (5 bases). The CDR3 is 13 amino acids. The germline V gene encodes CDR1 MNHEY and CDR2 SVGAGI. Trimming left V 4 bases short and J 4 bases short, with 8 bases between. The CDR3 DNA sequence: TGTGCCAGCAGTTCCGGGACGGGAAACACCATATATTTT. Protein product: CASSSGTGNTIYF.

The chain links TRBV3-1 (or the pseudogene TRBV3-2) to TRBJ2-1; 7 bases are shared with TRBD2. Germline V gives CDR1 LGHDT, CDR2 YNNKEL (reference sequence). Trimming at V came to 0 bases and at J to 7 bases, leaving 9 bases not matched to a gene. The CDR3 runs to 16 residues. CDR3 sequence (DNA): TGTGCCAGCAGCCAAGAAGGCGCGGGAGTAGTAAATGAGCAGTTCTTC. It encodes CASSQEGAGVVNEQFF.